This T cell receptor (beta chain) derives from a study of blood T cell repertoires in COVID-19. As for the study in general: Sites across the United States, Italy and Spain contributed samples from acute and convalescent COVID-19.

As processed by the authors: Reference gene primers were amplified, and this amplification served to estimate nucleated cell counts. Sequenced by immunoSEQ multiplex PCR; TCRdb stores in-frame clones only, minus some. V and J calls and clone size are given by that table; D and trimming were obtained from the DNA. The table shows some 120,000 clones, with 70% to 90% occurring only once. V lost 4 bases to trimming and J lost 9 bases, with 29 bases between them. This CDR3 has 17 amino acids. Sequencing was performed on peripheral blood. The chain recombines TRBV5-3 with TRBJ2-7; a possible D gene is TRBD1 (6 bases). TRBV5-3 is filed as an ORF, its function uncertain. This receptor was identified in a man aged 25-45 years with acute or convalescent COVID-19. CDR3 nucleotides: TGTGCCAGAAGCCTGCCCAAGCACAGGGCTAATCCTACGAGGCAGTACTTC. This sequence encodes CARSLPKHRANPTRQYF.